Shown below are 10 T cell receptor beta chains from a single sample sequenced in a study of shared clonotypes between healthy human individuals (dated by TCRdb to 2019 to 2021). The library was made by the immunoSEQ multiplex PCR assay. Here the immuneACCESS table is served through TCRdb, limited to in-frame sequences with V and J called. Missing clones are a known gap in these copies; in checked studies unresolved V genes cover under half, and the rest lacks a known reason. This sample comprises hundreds of thousands of clones, around 72% of them detected only once. The top ten clones comprise about 1.7% of the sample. What was sequenced was memory CD4+ T cells sorted from blood. Taken with the paper, the label for cell subset or site translates to: CD45RA-negative fraction. These receptors all come from a woman in her 30s in good health.

CDR3: CAATDLNTEAFF. The CDR3 DNA sequence: TGTGCCGCAACGGACCTTAACACTGAAGCTTTCTTT. The chain employs TRBV28 and TRBJ1-1, with unresolved D. Germline V gives CDR1 MDHEN, CDR2 SYDVKM. Trimming cost V 11 bases and J 2 bases, with 12 bases left between them. This CDR3 is built from 12 residues.

CDR3 sequence (DNA): TGTGCCATCAGTGCAGGACTAGCGGGAACTAGCACAGATACGCAGTATTTT. It encodes CAISAGLAGTSTDTQYF. The rearrangement uses TRBV10-3 and TRBJ2-3; 12 bases match TRBD2. The V and J ends lost 4 bases and 0 bases, in that order; junction bases with no gene match: 5. Germline loops: CDR1 ENHRY, CDR2 SYGVKD. The CDR3 is made up of 17 amino acids.

This clone was recorded once. In the same sample, other DNA sequences code for this CDR3. The genes are TRBV5-1 and TRBJ2-1; 8 bases map to TRBD2. CDR3 length: 15 residues. Trimming at V came to 1 base and at J to 3 bases, leaving 3 bases not matched to a gene. CDR1 is SGHRS and CDR2 is YFSETQ in the germline V gene. CDR3 protein: CASSLSLAGYNEQFF. The CDR3 coding sequence is TGCGCCAGCAGCTTGAGTCTAGCGGGCTACAATGAGCAGTTCTTC.

This chain uses TRBV19 with TRBJ1-2, with 10 bases matching TRBD1. The V segment lost 5 bases and the J segment 4 bases; nucleotides outside the gene matches: 4. The CDR3 loop spans 14 amino acids. Per the germline V gene, CDR1 is LNHDA and CDR2 is SQIVND (reference sequence). The CDR3 sequence: CASSQGQGTYGYTF. In nucleotides, the CDR3 is TGTGCCAGTAGTCAGGGACAGGGGACCTATGGCTACACCTTC.

The V gene is TRBV19, the J gene TRBJ2-3, with 9 positions matching TRBD2. J was trimmed by 2 bases and V by 4 bases; bases with no gene match: 7. This CDR3 contains 16 residues. The V gene's germline CDR1 is LNHDA and CDR2 SQIVND (reference sequence). The CDR3 sequence: CASSRLTSGSTDTQYF. The CDR3, as DNA: TGTGCCAGTAGTAGGTTGACTAGCGGATCCACAGATACGCAGTATTTT.

V is TRBV27 and J is TRBJ2-1, with TRBD2 matching over 8 bases. Losses at the gene ends were 2 bases for V and 15 bases for J; bases not matched to a gene: 6. This CDR3 is built from 12 residues. The germline gives CDR1 MNHEY, CDR2 SMNVEV (reference sequence). The CDR3 region has the DNA TGTGCCAGCAGTTTACGGGGCGGGAGGTGGTTCTTC. The encoded protein is CASSLRGGRWFF.

J is TRBJ2-7 and V is TRBV5-4; D is ambiguous. The CDR3 spans 11 residues. Looked up from germline, CDR1 is SGHNT and CDR2 is YYREEE (reference sequence). V lost 1 base, J lost 5 bases, and 4 bases lay in between. The CDR3 loop is CASSLRDEQYF. The DNA of the CDR3 is TGTGCCAGCAGCTTGCGCGACGAGCAGTACTTC.

The rearrangement links TRBV2 to TRBJ2-1, with a possible D match to TRBD2 (6 bases). Germline lookup yields CDR1 SNHLY and CDR2 FYNNEI. V dropped 5 bases and J dropped 9 bases, with 20 bases sitting between them. The CDR3 runs to 15 residues. The CDR3 sequence: CASSQEGRGDTEQFF. The CDR3, as DNA: TGTGCCAGCAGTCAGGAGGGACGGGGAGACACTGAGCAGTTCTTC.

With regard to this clone: Given a much more abundant clone one base away, this may be a read error. This rearrangement joins TRBV7-2 to TRBJ1-2; D might be TRBD1 (5 bases). Trimming stripped 1 base from V and 0 bases from J, with 6 bases between. CDR3 size: 14 residues. Per the germline V gene, CDR1 is SGHTA and CDR2 is FQGNSA. Here the CDR3 reads CASSLDRTNYGYTF. The CDR3 bases are TGTGCCAGCAGCTTAGACAGGACTAACTATGGCTACACCTTC.

This chain links TRBV2 with TRBJ1-1; D is undetermined. In germline, CDR1 is SNHLY, CDR2 FYNNEI. The V and J ends lost 8 bases and 1 base respectively, with 14 bases between them. The CDR3 is 14 amino acids. As DNA, the CDR3 is TGTGCCAGCTCTCTCCGGCGGGAGAACACTGAAGCTTTCTTT. Protein sequence: CASSLRRENTEAFF.